This is a list of T cell receptor beta chains from one sample in a study of T cell responses to AZD1222 COVID-19 vaccine. Method: immunoSEQ multiplex PCR; TCRdb's copy keeps in-frame clones and lacks some. The repertoire holds approximately 150,000 clones, with under 95% as singletons. The sample in question was peripheral blood, obtained on day 0 of AZD1222 vaccination. The receptors here all came from an adult in good health. CDR3s include the opening cysteine and the closing phenylalanine or tryptophan. D genes are given only for firm matches. Size tells how often a clone was seen (once, few, many) or the class of an expanded clone, and some rows leave it out.

j_gene	abundance	v_gene	d_gene	CDR3aa	CDR3nt
TRBJ2-7	NA	TRBV5-1	TRBD2	CASRSGLAGGVMEQYF	TGCGCCAGCAGATCGGGACTAGCGGGAGGGGTGATGGAGCAGTACTTC
TRBJ1-6	NA	TRBV6-5	NA	CASSYSLQVFGSPLHF	TGTGCCAGCAGTTACTCTCTTCAGGTTTTCGGTTCACCCCTCCACTTT
TRBJ1-1	NA	TRBV2	NA	CASTEGTEAFF	TGTGCCAGCACAGAGGGCACTGAAGCTTTCTTT
TRBJ2-6	NA	TRBV13	NA	CASSLERSGANVLTF	TGTGCCAGCAGCTTAGAGAGGTCTGGGGCCAACGTCCTGACTTTC
TRBJ2-1	NA	TRBV9	NA	CASSVGGFDEQFF	TGTGCCAGCAGCGTAGGGGGTTTCGATGAGCAGTTCTTC
TRBJ2-3	NA	TRBV24-1	NA	CATSGDSTDTQYF	TGTGCCACCAGTGGGGACAGCACAGATACGCAGTATTTT
TRBJ2-1	NA	TRBV24-1	TRBD1	CATSAGTVVSRQFF	TGTGCCACCAGTGCGGGGACAGTAGTAAGTAGGCAGTTCTTC
TRBJ1-1	once	TRBV10-1	NA	CASSERAVGTEAFF	TGCGCCAGCAGTGAGCGAGCGGTGGGCACTGAAGCTTTCTTT
TRBJ1-2	NA	TRBV28	TRBD1	CASSLYDRGRPYGYTF	TGTGCCAGCAGTTTGTATGACAGGGGGCGCCCCTATGGCTACACCTTC
TRBJ2-1	NA	TRBV7-2	NA	CASSSTASRGRNEQFF	TGTGCCAGCAGCTCCACAGCGTCCCGGGGTAGAAATGAGCAGTTCTTC
TRBJ2-1	NA	TRBV14	TRBD2	CASSQDWREGLNEQFF	TGTGCCAGCAGCCAAGATTGGCGGGAGGGCCTGAATGAGCAGTTCTTC
TRBJ2-7	NA	TRBV28	NA	CASRLGYEQYF	TGTGCCAGCAGACTAGGCTACGAGCAGTACTTC
TRBJ1-6	NA	TRBV3-1/TRBV3-2	NA	CASSQDWQGTYNSPLHF	TGTGCCAGCAGCCAAGATTGGCAGGGCACCTATAATTCACCCCTCCACTTT
TRBJ1-3	NA	TRBV30	NA	CAWSRGSGNTIYF	TGTGCCTGGAGTCGGGGGTCTGGAAACACCATATATTTT
TRBJ2-1	NA	TRBV5-4	TRBD2	CASREGLAGEGEQFF	TGTGCCAGCAGGGAGGGACTAGCGGGAGAGGGGGAGCAGTTCTTC
TRBJ2-7	once	TRBV6-5	TRBD1	CASSYYRGYEQYF	TGTGCCAGCAGTTACTACAGGGGCTACGAGCAGTACTTC
TRBJ1-5	NA	TRBV30	NA	CAWSSRTDQPQHF	TGTGCCTGGAGTTCCCGGACTGATCAGCCCCAGCATTTT
TRBJ1-2	NA	TRBV6-7	NA	CASSYVAGEKDGYTF	TGTGCCAGCAGTTACGTAGCAGGGGAAAAGGATGGCTACACCTTC
TRBJ2-5	NA	TRBV4-3	NA	CASSQDRMAGETQYF	TGCGCCAGCAGCCAAGATAGGATGGCTGGGGAGACCCAGTACTTC
TRBJ2-7	NA	TRBV9	TRBD2	CASSPAGGKNEQYF	TGTGCCAGCAGCCCTGCGGGGGGCAAAAACGAGCAGTACTTC
TRBJ2-1	NA	TRBV4-3	TRBD2	CASSLLAGVKNEQFF	TGCGCCAGCAGCTTACTAGCGGGAGTTAAAAATGAGCAGTTCTTC
TRBJ2-3	NA	TRBV27	NA	CASSLGLHTDTQYF	TGTGCCAGCAGTTTAGGACTACACACAGATACGCAGTATTTT
TRBJ1-2	NA	TRBV6-6	NA	CASSWGGLGESYGYTF	TGTGCCAGCAGTTGGGGAGGGCTGGGTGAAAGCTATGGCTACACCTTC
TRBJ1-2	NA	TRBV7-9	NA	CATTPLLVNYGYTF	TGTGCCACCACTCCTCTTCTTGTTAACTATGGCTACACCTTC
TRBJ1-6	NA	TRBV7-9	NA	CASSQAGGAIGSPLHF	TGTGCCAGCAGCCAGGCTGGGGGAGCTATTGGTTCACCCCTCCACTTT
TRBJ2-1	NA	TRBV5-6	NA	CASSLTRFGEQFF	TGTGCCAGCAGCTTGACCCGATTCGGTGAGCAGTTCTTC
TRBJ2-1	NA	TRBV28	NA	CASSLSLGGEQFF	TGTGCCAGCAGTTTATCTCTAGGAGGTGAGCAGTTCTTC
TRBJ1-4	NA	TRBV6-1	NA	CASSGRRRVGGYNEKLFF	TGTGCCAGCAGTGGTCGGAGGAGGGTGGGAGGCTATAATGAAAAACTGTTTTTT
TRBJ2-1	NA	TRBV4-3	TRBD2	CASSQNPGLAGGNEQFF	TGCGCCAGCAGCCAAAACCCTGGACTAGCGGGAGGGAATGAGCAGTTCTTC
TRBJ1-1	NA	TRBV2	TRBD1	CASSPQGADSTEAFF	TGTGCCAGCAGCCCACAGGGGGCGGATAGCACTGAAGCTTTCTTT
TRBJ2-6	NA	TRBV5-1	NA	CASSLFTGTGANVLTF	TGCGCCAGCAGCTTGTTTACCGGAACTGGGGCCAACGTCCTGACTTTC
TRBJ1-3	NA	TRBV28	NA	CASSLGGQTNTIYF	TGTGCCAGCAGTTTGGGTGGACAAACAAACACCATATATTTT
TRBJ2-7	NA	TRBV11-2	TRBD2	CASSYSSGPYEQYF	TGTGCCAGCAGCTATTCTAGCGGTCCCTACGAGCAGTACTTC
TRBJ1-3	NA	TRBV6-5	NA	CASSSPQGSLIYF	TGTGCCAGCAGTTCCCCTCAGGGCAGTCTCATATATTTT
TRBJ2-7	NA	TRBV24-1	NA	CATSDGQGGIYEQYF	TGTGCCACCAGTGACGGGCAAGGGGGAATATACGAGCAGTACTTC
TRBJ2-1	NA	TRBV7-2	NA	CASSTSQGNNEQFF	TGTGCCAGCAGCACAAGTCAGGGAAACAATGAGCAGTTCTTC
TRBJ2-1	once	TRBV5-6	NA	CASSLAGVWDEQFF	TGTGCCAGCAGCTTGGCAGGGGTATGGGATGAGCAGTTCTTC
TRBJ2-1	NA	TRBV19	NA	CASSIMGGLNNEQFF	TGTGCCAGTAGTATTATGGGGGGCCTTAACAATGAGCAGTTCTTC
TRBJ2-7	NA	TRBV7-2	NA	CASSLGGPYEQYF	TGTGCCAGCAGCTTAGGCGGGCCCTACGAGCAGTACTTC
TRBJ1-2	NA	TRBV6-1	TRBD1	CASSETTGDLYGYTF	TGTGCCAGCAGTGAGACGACAGGGGACCTCTATGGCTACACCTTC
TRBJ2-2	NA	TRBV5-1	TRBD1	CASSFPDREDTGELFF	TGCGCCAGCAGCTTCCCGGACAGGGAGGACACCGGGGAGCTGTTTTTT
TRBJ1-2	NA	TRBV5-1	TRBD1	CASSLDGTGRYGYTF	TGCGCCAGCAGCTTGGATGGGACAGGGAGGTATGGCTACACCTTC
TRBJ2-7	NA	TRBV5-5	TRBD1	CASRARTGIYEQYF	TGTGCCAGCAGAGCAAGGACAGGGATATACGAGCAGTACTTC
TRBJ2-7	once	TRBV18	TRBD1	CASSRQGAGYEQYF	TGTGCCAGCTCACGACAGGGGGCTGGGTACGAGCAGTACTTC
TRBJ1-6	NA	TRBV6-5	NA	CASRDNYRESPLHF	TGTGCCAGCAGAGACAATTACAGAGAGTCACCCCTCCACTTT
TRBJ1-1	NA	TRBV7-2	NA	CASVHSDVTEAFF	TGTGCCAGCGTCCACTCGGACGTCACTGAAGCTTTCTTT
TRBJ2-7	NA	TRBV11-2	NA	CASSSARESYEQYF	TGTGCCAGCAGTTCGGCGAGGGAGAGCTACGAGCAGTACTTC
TRBJ2-7	NA	TRBV28	NA	CASSLGHGGLSYEQYF	TGTGCCAGCAGCCTAGGTCACGGGGGGCTTTCCTACGAGCAGTACTTC
TRBJ2-7	NA	TRBV19	TRBD2	CASSSWPREGYEQYF	TGTGCCAGTAGTTCTTGGCCTCGGGAGGGCTACGAGCAGTACTTC
TRBJ1-3	NA	TRBV28	NA	CASSLGAVTGNTIYF	TGTGCCAGCAGTTTGGGGGCAGTGACTGGAAACACCATATATTTT
TRBJ2-3	once	TRBV10-3	NA	CAISEWGTLTDTQYF	TGTGCCATCAGTGAGTGGGGGACTCTCACAGATACGCAGTATTTT
TRBJ2-3	NA	TRBV3-1/TRBV3-2	NA	CASSQGTLNTDTQYF	TGTGCCAGCAGCCAAGGGACTTTAAACACAGATACGCAGTATTTT
TRBJ2-3	NA	TRBV28	NA	CASTGFIGTQYF	TGTGCCAGCACAGGGTTCATAGGTACGCAGTATTTT
TRBJ1-5	NA	TRBV7-8	NA	CASSLIGGGETNQPQHF	TGTGCCAGCAGCTTAATTGGGGGCGGGGAGACAAATCAGCCCCAGCATTTT
TRBJ2-5	NA	TRBV13	NA	CASSLWRGPETQYF	TGTGCCAGCAGCTTATGGAGGGGCCCAGAGACCCAGTACTTC
TRBJ2-1	NA	TRBV5-1	NA	CASSAHRGGSYNEQFF	TGCGCCAGCAGCGCCCACAGGGGGGGGAGCTACAATGAGCAGTTCTTC
TRBJ1-2	NA	TRBV7-9	NA	CASSPPGTFYGYTF	TGTGCCAGCAGCCCTCCCGGGACTTTCTATGGCTACACCTTC
TRBJ1-2	NA	TRBV19	NA	CASSFPGNYGYTF	TGTGCCAGTAGTTTTCCGGGAAACTATGGCTACACCTTC